This T cell receptor beta chain was sequenced for a study of blood T cell repertoires in COVID-19. Turning to the study itself: The study drew acute and convalescent COVID-19 samples from the United States, Italy and Spain. PBMCs, B-cell-depleted T cells, or T cells were the source of the cDNA or gDNA that made up the material.

Germline V lookup: CDR1 SGHNT, CDR2 YYREEE (reference sequence). The length of the CDR3 is 15 residues. Trimming left V 4 bases short and J 0 bases short, with 11 bases between. This clone was detected a few times. As originally analysed: Estimated nucleated cell counts came from reference gene primer amplification. TCRdb keeps only in-frame clones here, not all; method: immunoSEQ multiplex PCR. V, J and clone size derive from that table, while D and trimming were established from the DNA sequence. The sample holds 140,000 to 150,000 clones, about 90% seen once. This clonotype was obtained from a man aged 45-65 years who had recovered from COVID-19. The V gene is TRBV5-4, the J gene TRBJ1-3; unclear D gene. Sample: peripheral blood. CDR3 loop: CASSPDGSSGNTIYF. CDR3 DNA: TGTGCCAGCAGCCCTGATGGGAGCTCTGGAAACACCATATATTTT.